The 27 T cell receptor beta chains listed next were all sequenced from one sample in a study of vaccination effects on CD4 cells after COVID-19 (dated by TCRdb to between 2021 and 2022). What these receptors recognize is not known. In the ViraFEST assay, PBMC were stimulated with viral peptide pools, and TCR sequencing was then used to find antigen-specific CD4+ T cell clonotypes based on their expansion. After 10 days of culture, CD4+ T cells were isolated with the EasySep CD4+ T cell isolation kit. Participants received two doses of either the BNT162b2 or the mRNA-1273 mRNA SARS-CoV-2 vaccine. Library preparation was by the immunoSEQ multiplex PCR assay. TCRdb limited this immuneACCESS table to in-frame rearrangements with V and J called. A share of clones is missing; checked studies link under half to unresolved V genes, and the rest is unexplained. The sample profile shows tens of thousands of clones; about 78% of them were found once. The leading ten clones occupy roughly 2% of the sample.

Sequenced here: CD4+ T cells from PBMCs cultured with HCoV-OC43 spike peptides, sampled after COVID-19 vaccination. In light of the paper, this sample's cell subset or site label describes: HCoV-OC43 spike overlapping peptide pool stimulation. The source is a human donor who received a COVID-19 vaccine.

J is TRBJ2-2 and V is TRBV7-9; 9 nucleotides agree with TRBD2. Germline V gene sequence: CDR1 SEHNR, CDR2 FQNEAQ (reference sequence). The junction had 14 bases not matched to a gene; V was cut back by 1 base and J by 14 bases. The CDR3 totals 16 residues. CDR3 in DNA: TGTGCCAGCAGCTTAGTCCTAGCGGGGACTCTTATCGAACTGTTTTTT. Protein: CASSLVLAGTLIELFF.

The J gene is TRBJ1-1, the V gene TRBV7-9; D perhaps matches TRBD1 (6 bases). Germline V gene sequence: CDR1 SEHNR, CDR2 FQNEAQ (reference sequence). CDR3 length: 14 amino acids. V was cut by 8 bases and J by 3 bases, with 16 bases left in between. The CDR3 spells CASPGGILDTEAFF. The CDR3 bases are TGTGCCAGCCCCGGGGGCATTTTAGACACTGAAGCTTTCTTT. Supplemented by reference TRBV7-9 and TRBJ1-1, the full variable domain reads DTGVSQNPRHKITKRGQNVTFRCDPISEHNRLYWYRQTLGQGPEFLTYFQNEAQLEKSRLLSDRFSAERPKGSFSTLEIQRTEQGDSAMYLCASPGGILDTEAFFGQGTRLTVV.

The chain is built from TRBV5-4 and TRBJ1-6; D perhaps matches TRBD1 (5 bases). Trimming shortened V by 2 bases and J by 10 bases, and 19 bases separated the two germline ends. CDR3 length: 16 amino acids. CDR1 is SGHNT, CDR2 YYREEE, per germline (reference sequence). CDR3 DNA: TGTGCCAGCAGCTTAGTAGGTCAGGGCTTTAAATCACCCCTCCACTTT. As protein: CASSLVGQGFKSPLHF.

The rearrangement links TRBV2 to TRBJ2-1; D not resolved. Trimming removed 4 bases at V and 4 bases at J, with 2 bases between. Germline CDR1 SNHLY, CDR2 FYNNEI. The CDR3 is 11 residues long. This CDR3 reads CASSAYNEQFF. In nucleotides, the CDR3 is TGTGCCAGCAGTGCGTACAATGAGCAGTTCTTC.

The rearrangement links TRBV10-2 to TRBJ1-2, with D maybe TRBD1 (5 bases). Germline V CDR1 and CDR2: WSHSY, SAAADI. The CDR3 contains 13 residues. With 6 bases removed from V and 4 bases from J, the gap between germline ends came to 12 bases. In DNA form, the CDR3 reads TGCGCCAGCAGCCAAAGTACAGGCTATGGCTACACCTTC. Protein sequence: CASSQSTGYGYTF.

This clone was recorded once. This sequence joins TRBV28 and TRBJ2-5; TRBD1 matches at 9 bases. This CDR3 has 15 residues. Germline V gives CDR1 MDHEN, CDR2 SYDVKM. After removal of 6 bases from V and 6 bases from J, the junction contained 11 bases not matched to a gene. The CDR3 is CASRKPGQGGQTQYF. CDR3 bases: TGTGCCAGCAGGAAACCGGGACAGGGAGGCCAGACCCAGTACTTC. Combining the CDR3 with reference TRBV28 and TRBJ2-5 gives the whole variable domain DVKVTQSSRYLVKRTGEKVFLECVQDMDHENMFWYRQDPGLGLRLIYFSYDVKMKEKGDIPEGYSVSREKKERFSLILESASTNQTSMYLCASRKPGQGGQTQYFGPGTRLLVL.

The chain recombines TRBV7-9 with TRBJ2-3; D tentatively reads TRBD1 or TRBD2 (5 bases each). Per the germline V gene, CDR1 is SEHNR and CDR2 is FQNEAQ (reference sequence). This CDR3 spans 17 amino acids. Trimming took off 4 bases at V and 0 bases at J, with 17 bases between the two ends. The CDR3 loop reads CASSSGTSAASTDTQYF. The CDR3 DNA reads TGTGCCAGCAGCTCGGGGACCAGCGCGGCTAGCACAGATACGCAGTATTTT.

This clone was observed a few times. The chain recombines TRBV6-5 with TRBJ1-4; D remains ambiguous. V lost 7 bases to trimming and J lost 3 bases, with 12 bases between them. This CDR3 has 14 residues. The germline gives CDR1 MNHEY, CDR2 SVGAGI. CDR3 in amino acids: CASTQPRPNEKLFF. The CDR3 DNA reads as TGTGCCAGCACCCAACCTCGGCCTAATGAAAAACTGTTTTTT.

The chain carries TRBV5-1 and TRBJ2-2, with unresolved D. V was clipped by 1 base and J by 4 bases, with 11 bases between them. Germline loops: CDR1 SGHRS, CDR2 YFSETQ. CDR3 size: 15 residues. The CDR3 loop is CASSLPSPGTGELFF. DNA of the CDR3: TGCGCCAGCAGCTTGCCATCGCCGGGCACCGGGGAGCTGTTTTTT.

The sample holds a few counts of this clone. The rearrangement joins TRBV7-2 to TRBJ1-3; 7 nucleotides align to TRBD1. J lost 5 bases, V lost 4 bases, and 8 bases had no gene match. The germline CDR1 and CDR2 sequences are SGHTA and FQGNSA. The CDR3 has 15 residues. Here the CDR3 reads CASSSVTGVRNTIYF. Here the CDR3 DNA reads TGTGCCAGCAGCTCCGTAACAGGGGTTAGAAACACCATATATTTT.

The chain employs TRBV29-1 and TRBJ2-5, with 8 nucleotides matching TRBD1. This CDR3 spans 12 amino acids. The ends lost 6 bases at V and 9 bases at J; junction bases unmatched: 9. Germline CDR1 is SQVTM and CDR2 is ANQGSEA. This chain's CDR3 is CSVTGAALAQYF. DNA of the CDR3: TGCAGCGTGACAGGGGCCGCTTTGGCCCAGTACTTC.

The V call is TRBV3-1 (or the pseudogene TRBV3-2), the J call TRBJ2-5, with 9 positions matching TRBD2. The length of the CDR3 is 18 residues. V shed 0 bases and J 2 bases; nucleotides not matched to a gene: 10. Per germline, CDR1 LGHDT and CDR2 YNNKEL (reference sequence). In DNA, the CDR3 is TGTGCCAGCAGCCAAGATCGGTGGAGCGGGGGGATTCAAGAGACCCAGTACTTC. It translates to CASSQDRWSGGIQETQYF.

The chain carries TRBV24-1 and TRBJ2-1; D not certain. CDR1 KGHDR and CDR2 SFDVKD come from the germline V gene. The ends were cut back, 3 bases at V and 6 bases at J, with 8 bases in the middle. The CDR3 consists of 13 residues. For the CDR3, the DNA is TGTGCCACCAGTGATCCGAACATCAATGAGCAGTTCTTC. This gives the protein CATSDPNINEQFF.

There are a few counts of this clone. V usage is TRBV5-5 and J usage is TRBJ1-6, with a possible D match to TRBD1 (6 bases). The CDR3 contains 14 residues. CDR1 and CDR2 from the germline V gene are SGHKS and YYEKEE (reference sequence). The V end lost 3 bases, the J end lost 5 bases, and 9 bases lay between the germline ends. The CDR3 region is CASSWDKNNSPLHF. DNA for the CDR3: TGTGCCAGCAGCTGGGACAAGAATAATTCACCCCTCCACTTT.

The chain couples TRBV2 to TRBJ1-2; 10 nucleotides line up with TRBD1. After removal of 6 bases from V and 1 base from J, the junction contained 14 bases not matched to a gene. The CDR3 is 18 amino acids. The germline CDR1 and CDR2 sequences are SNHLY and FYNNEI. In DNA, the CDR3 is TGTGCCAGCAGAGCCGGGACAGGGGTTGGGGGTAGTAACTATGGCTACACCTTC. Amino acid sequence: CASRAGTGVGGSNYGYTF.

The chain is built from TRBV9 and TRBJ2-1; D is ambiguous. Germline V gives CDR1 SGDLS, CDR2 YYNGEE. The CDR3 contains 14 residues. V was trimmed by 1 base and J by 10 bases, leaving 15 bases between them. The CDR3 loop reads CASSVYLFAPEQFF. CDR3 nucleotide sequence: TGTGCCAGCAGCGTATACCTCTTTGCCCCCGAGCAGTTCTTC.

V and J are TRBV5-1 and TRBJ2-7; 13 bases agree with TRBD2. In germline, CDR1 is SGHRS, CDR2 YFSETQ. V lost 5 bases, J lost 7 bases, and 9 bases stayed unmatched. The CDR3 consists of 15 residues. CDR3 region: CASSYGLAGVREQYV. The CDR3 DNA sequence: TGCGCCAGCAGTTACGGACTAGCGGGGGTAAGGGAGCAGTACGTC.

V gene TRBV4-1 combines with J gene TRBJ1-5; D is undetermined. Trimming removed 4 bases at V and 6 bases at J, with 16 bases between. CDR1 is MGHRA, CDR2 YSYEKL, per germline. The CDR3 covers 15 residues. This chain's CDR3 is CASSLEGTPTQPQHF. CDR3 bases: TGCGCCAGCAGCCTGGAGGGAACGCCAACTCAGCCCCAGCATTTT.

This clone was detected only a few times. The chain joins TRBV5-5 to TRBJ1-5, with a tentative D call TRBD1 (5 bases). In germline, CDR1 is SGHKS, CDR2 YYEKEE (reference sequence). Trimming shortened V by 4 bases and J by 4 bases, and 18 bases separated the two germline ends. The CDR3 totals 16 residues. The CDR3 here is CASSQIGAGGNQPQHF. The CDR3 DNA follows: TGTGCCAGCAGCCAAATAGGGGCGGGGGGGAATCAGCCCCAGCATTTT.

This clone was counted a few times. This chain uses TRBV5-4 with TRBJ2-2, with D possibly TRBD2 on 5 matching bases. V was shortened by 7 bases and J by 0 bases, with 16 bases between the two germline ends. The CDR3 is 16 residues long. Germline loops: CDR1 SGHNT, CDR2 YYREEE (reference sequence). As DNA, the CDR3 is TGTGCCAGCCGAAAAGGAGGCTTATCGAACACCGGGGAGCTGTTTTTT. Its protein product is CASRKGGLSNTGELFF.

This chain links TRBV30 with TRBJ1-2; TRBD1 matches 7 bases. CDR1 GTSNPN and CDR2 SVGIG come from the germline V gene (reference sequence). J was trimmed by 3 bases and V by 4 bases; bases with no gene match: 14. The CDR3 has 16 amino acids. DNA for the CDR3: TGTGCCTGGAACCGGGACAGCGGCCCCACCTACTATGGCTACACCTTC. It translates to CAWNRDSGPTYYGYTF. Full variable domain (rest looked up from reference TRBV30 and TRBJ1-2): SQTIHQWPATLVQPVGSPLSLECTVEGTSNPNLYWYRQAAGRGLQLLFYSVGIGQISSEVPQNLSASRPQDRQFILSSKKLLLSDSGFYLCAWNRDSGPTYYGYTFGSGTRLTVV.

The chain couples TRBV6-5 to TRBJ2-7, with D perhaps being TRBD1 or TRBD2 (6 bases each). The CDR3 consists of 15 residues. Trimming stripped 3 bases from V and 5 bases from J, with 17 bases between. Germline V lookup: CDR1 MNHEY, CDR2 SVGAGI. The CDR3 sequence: CASSYRGAGVDEQYV. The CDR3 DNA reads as TGTGCCAGCAGTTATAGGGGGGCTGGGGTAGACGAGCAGTACGTC.

The CDR3 nucleotides are TGTGCCAGCAGCCATGGACAGGGGCAAGGCTATAATTCACCCCTCCACTTT. It yields the protein CASSHGQGQGYNSPLHF. J is TRBJ1-6 and V is TRBV3-1 (or the pseudogene TRBV3-2), with TRBD1 matching over 9 bases. Unmatched junction bases numbered 6, after V lost 3 bases and J lost 3 bases. The germline gives CDR1 LGHDT, CDR2 YNNKEL (reference sequence). CDR3 length: 17 residues.

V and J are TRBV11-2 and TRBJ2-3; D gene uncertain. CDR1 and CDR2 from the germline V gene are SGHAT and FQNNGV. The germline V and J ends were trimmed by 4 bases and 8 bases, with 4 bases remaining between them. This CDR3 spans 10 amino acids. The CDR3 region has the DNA TGTGCCAGCAGCTCACTTACGCAGTATTTT. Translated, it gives CASSSLTQYF.

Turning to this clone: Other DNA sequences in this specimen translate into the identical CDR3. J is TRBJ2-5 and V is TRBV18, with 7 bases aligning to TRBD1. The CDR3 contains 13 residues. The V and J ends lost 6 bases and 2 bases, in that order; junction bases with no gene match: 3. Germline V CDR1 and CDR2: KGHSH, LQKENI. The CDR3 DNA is TGTGCCAGCTCGTTGGGACAGCAAGAGACCCAGTACTTC. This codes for CASSLGQQETQYF.

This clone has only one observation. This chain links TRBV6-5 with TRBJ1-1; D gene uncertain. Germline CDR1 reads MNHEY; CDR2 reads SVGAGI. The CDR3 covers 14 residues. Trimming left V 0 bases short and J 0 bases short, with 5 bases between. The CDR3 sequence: CASSYSSVNTEAFF. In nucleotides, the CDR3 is TGTGCCAGCAGTTACTCGAGCGTGAACACTGAAGCTTTCTTT.

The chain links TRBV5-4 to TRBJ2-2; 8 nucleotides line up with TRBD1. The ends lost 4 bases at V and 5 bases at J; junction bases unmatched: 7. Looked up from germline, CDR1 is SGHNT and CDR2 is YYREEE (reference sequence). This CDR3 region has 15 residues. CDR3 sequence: CASSQGQGGTGELFF. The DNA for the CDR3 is TGTGCCAGCAGCCAAGGACAGGGAGGAACCGGGGAGCTGTTTTTT.